This TCR beta chain was found in a study of T-cell reconstitution after alpha-beta-depleted transplantation in children. Unique molecular identifiers were incorporated into the prepared TCRbeta library. TCRdb redid the calling of the PCR reads with MiXCR, one entry per CDR3 protein. The sample includes about 210,000 distinct CDR3 sequences, approximately 15% of them seen just once. This CDR3 is built from 15 residues. The ends were cut back, 1 base at V and 6 bases at J, with 12 bases in the middle. Germline V gives CDR1 SGHAT, CDR2 FQNNGV. The sample consisted of PBMCs, mostly from graft donor cells, taken 360 days after TCRalphabeta/CD19-depleted stem cell transplant. The sequence derives from a male patient aged 2 to 10 who had a stem cell transplant for acute lymphoblastic leukemia, so the T cells may come from the graft donor. This rearrangement joins TRBV11-2 to TRBJ2-2, with a weak D call TRBD2 (5 bases). The CDR3 bases are TGTGCCAGCAGCTTAGGATTAGCGCATGCCGGGGAGCTGTTTTTT. It translates to CASSLGLAHAGELFF.